This is a list of T cell receptor beta chains from one sample in a study of shared clonotypes between healthy human individuals. Generated by immunoSEQ multiplex PCR, the TCRdb table keeps only in-frame clones and is missing some. Here the sample spans hundreds of thousands of clones, about two thirds being singletons. Sequencing was performed on memory CD4+ T cells sorted from blood. All receptors come from a woman aged 25 to 39 in good health. Each CDR3 is given with its conserved first and last residue. D genes are given only for firm matches. Size tells how often a clone was seen (once, few, many) or the class of an expanded clone, and some rows leave it out.

CDR3aa: CASSQGELAGVYNEQFF; CDR3nt: TGCGCCAGCAGCCAAGGGGAACTAGCGGGAGTCTACAATGAGCAGTTCTTC; j_gene: TRBJ2-1; d_gene: TRBD2; abundance: -; v_gene: TRBV4-1
CDR3aa: CASSLNPRERYNEQFF; CDR3nt: TGTGCCAGCAGCTTGAATCCTAGGGAAAGGTACAATGAGCAGTTCTTC; j_gene: TRBJ2-1; d_gene: -; abundance: -; v_gene: TRBV5-6
CDR3aa: CASSFASGANVLTF; CDR3nt: TGTGCCAGCAGTTTCGCTTCTGGGGCCAACGTCCTGACTTTC; j_gene: TRBJ2-6; d_gene: -; abundance: -; v_gene: TRBV28
CDR3aa: CASSMMVGTTGELFF; CDR3nt: TGTGCCAGTAGTATGATGGTGGGAACCACCGGGGAGCTGTTTTTT; j_gene: TRBJ2-2; d_gene: -; abundance: -; v_gene: TRBV19
CDR3aa: CASSGGSVTNEKLFF; CDR3nt: TGCGCCAGCAGCGGAGGGAGTGTGACTAATGAAAAACTGTTTTTT; j_gene: TRBJ1-4; d_gene: -; abundance: -; v_gene: TRBV5-1
CDR3aa: CASNEGYSSEKLFF; CDR3nt: TGTGCCAGCAACGAGGGGTATTCGAGTGAAAAACTGTTTTTT; j_gene: TRBJ1-4; d_gene: -; abundance: -; v_gene: TRBV2
CDR3aa: CASPYTDTGELFF; CDR3nt: TGTGCCAGCCCCTACACCGACACCGGGGAGCTGTTTTTT; j_gene: TRBJ2-2; d_gene: -; abundance: few; v_gene: TRBV21-1
CDR3aa: CASSLAGLQNTGELFF; CDR3nt: TGTGCCAGCAGCTTAGCGGGACTACAGAACACCGGGGAGCTGTTTTTT; j_gene: TRBJ2-2; d_gene: TRBD2; abundance: -; v_gene: TRBV7-2
CDR3aa: CASSSGQGYGYTF; CDR3nt: TGCGCCAGCAGTTCGGGACAGGGTTATGGCTACACCTTC; j_gene: TRBJ1-2; d_gene: TRBD1; abundance: -; v_gene: TRBV5-1
CDR3aa: CASSQETGSGANVLTF; CDR3nt: TGCGCCAGCAGCCAAGAGACGGGATCTGGGGCCAACGTCCTGACTTTC; j_gene: TRBJ2-6; d_gene: -; abundance: few; v_gene: TRBV4-1
CDR3aa: CASSPDRGYEQYF; CDR3nt: TGTGCCAGCAGTCCAGACAGGGGCTACGAGCAGTACTTC; j_gene: TRBJ2-7; d_gene: TRBD1; abundance: -; v_gene: TRBV25-1
CDR3aa: CASSYASGNYEQYF; CDR3nt: TGTGCCAGCAGTTATGCTAGCGGGAACTACGAGCAGTACTTC; j_gene: TRBJ2-7; d_gene: TRBD2; abundance: -; v_gene: TRBV6-6
CDR3aa: CASSLVTSGTYEQYF; CDR3nt: TGTGCCAGCAGCTTAGTCACTAGCGGAACCTACGAGCAGTACTTC; j_gene: TRBJ2-7; d_gene: TRBD2; abundance: once; v_gene: TRBV7-9
CDR3aa: CASSLEGYGYTF; CDR3nt: TGTGCCAGCAGCTTAGAAGGATATGGCTACACCTTC; j_gene: TRBJ1-2; d_gene: -; abundance: -; v_gene: TRBV7-9
CDR3aa: CASSTARTGTNEKLFF; CDR3nt: TGTGCCAGTAGTACTGCCCGGACAGGGACTAATGAAAAACTGTTTTTT; j_gene: TRBJ1-4; d_gene: TRBD1; abundance: -; v_gene: TRBV19
CDR3aa: CAWSVRGWVGTDTQYF; CDR3nt: TGTGCCTGGAGTGTACGGGGTTGGGTCGGCACAGATACGCAGTATTTT; j_gene: TRBJ2-3; d_gene: -; abundance: -; v_gene: TRBV30
CDR3aa: CASSVEGEGARTEAFF; CDR3nt: TGTGCCAGCAGCGTAGAAGGAGAGGGGGCGCGGACTGAAGCTTTCTTT; j_gene: TRBJ1-1; d_gene: TRBD1; abundance: few; v_gene: TRBV9
CDR3aa: CASSLGLAAMGTGELFF; CDR3nt: TGTGCCAGCAGCTTGGGTCTAGCGGCCATGGGCACCGGGGAGCTGTTTTTT; j_gene: TRBJ2-2; d_gene: TRBD2; abundance: -; v_gene: TRBV5-5
CDR3aa: CASSHDSSVTYNEQFF; CDR3nt: TGCGCCAGCAGCCACGACTCTAGCGTCACCTACAATGAGCAGTTCTTC; j_gene: TRBJ2-1; d_gene: -; abundance: -; v_gene: TRBV4-1
CDR3aa: CASSTLRLAKNIQYF; CDR3nt: TGTGCCAGCAGCACACTTAGATTAGCCAAAAACATTCAGTACTTC; j_gene: TRBJ2-4; d_gene: -; abundance: -; v_gene: TRBV13
CDR3aa: CASSFGDNQPQHF; CDR3nt: TGTGCCAGCAGCTTCGGGGACAATCAGCCCCAGCATTTT; j_gene: TRBJ1-5; d_gene: -; abundance: -; v_gene: TRBV7-9
CDR3aa: CASSLLSVTGDTQYF; CDR3nt: TGTGCCAGCAGCTTATTAAGCGTTACCGGAGATACGCAGTATTTT; j_gene: TRBJ2-3; d_gene: -; abundance: few; v_gene: TRBV7-7
CDR3aa: CALRDREQFF; CDR3nt: TGTGCCCTCCGGGACAGGGAGCAGTTCTTC; j_gene: TRBJ2-1; d_gene: TRBD1; abundance: once; v_gene: TRBV7-9
CDR3aa: CASSLTKGDTEAFF; CDR3nt: TGTGCCAGCAGCTTAACGAAAGGGGACACTGAAGCTTTCTTT; j_gene: TRBJ1-1; d_gene: -; abundance: -; v_gene: TRBV7-3
CDR3aa: CSVQGDRRETQYF; CDR3nt: TGCAGCGTTCAGGGTGATAGGAGGGAGACCCAGTACTTC; j_gene: TRBJ2-5; d_gene: -; abundance: -; v_gene: TRBV29-1
CDR3aa: CASSPGTGGGGGYTF; CDR3nt: TGTGCCAGCAGCCCCGGGACAGGAGGCGGAGGGGGCTACACCTTC; j_gene: TRBJ1-2; d_gene: TRBD1; abundance: once; v_gene: TRBV9
CDR3aa: CASRPAAGSNQPQHF; CDR3nt: TGTGCCAGCAGACCCGCCGCGGGTAGCAATCAGCCCCAGCATTTT; j_gene: TRBJ1-5; d_gene: -; abundance: -; v_gene: TRBV2
CDR3aa: CASSLFFRAGSYNEQFF; CDR3nt: TGTGCCAGCAGTTTATTCTTCAGGGCCGGTTCCTACAATGAGCAGTTCTTC; j_gene: TRBJ2-1; d_gene: -; abundance: -; v_gene: TRBV28
CDR3aa: CASRGGQSYEQYF; CDR3nt: TGTGCCAGCAGGGGAGGACAGAGCTACGAGCAGTACTTC; j_gene: TRBJ2-7; d_gene: -; abundance: -; v_gene: TRBV28
CDR3aa: CASSYWGELYEQYF; CDR3nt: TGTGCCAGCAGTTACTGGGGGGAGCTCTACGAGCAGTACTTC; j_gene: TRBJ2-7; d_gene: -; abundance: -; v_gene: TRBV6-8
CDR3aa: CASRVLAGVTDTQYF; CDR3nt: TGTGCCAGCAGGGTACTAGCGGGGGTCACAGATACGCAGTATTTT; j_gene: TRBJ2-3; d_gene: TRBD2; abundance: -; v_gene: TRBV6-1
CDR3aa: CASSGAGGRSGEQYF; CDR3nt: TGTGCCAGCAGTGGAGCGGGAGGGCGTTCCGGCGAGCAGTACTTC; j_gene: TRBJ2-7; d_gene: TRBD2; abundance: -; v_gene: TRBV28
CDR3aa: CANARQSINYGYTF; CDR3nt: TGTGCCAACGCTAGACAGAGTATAAACTATGGCTACACCTTC; j_gene: TRBJ1-2; d_gene: -; abundance: -; v_gene: TRBV6-5
CDR3aa: CASSQGWSGRARPQETQYF; CDR3nt: TGTGCCAGCAGCCAAGGGTGGAGCGGGAGAGCCCGCCCCCAAGAGACCCAGTACTTC; j_gene: TRBJ2-5; d_gene: TRBD2; abundance: -; v_gene: TRBV14
CDR3aa: CASSFGGTGYTEAFF; CDR3nt: TGTGCCAGCAGCTTTGGGGGTACGGGTTACACTGAAGCTTTCTTT; j_gene: TRBJ1-1; d_gene: -; abundance: once; v_gene: TRBV5-5
CDR3aa: CASWPRALSTDTQYF; CDR3nt: TGTGCCAGCTGGCCCAGGGCCTTAAGCACAGATACGCAGTATTTT; j_gene: TRBJ2-3; d_gene: -; abundance: -; v_gene: TRBV27
CDR3aa: CASSANWDRAYGYTF; CDR3nt: TGTGCCAGCAGCGCAAACTGGGACAGGGCCTATGGCTACACCTTC; j_gene: TRBJ1-2; d_gene: TRBD1; abundance: -; v_gene: TRBV6-1
CDR3aa: CASSFSTALNQPQHF; CDR3nt: TGTGCCAGCAGCTTCTCGACAGCCCTGAATCAGCCCCAGCATTTT; j_gene: TRBJ1-5; d_gene: -; abundance: -; v_gene: TRBV5-4
CDR3aa: CAISVGQGVTEAFF; CDR3nt: TGTGCCATCAGTGTGGGACAGGGGGTCACTGAAGCTTTCTTT; j_gene: TRBJ1-1; d_gene: TRBD1; abundance: -; v_gene: TRBV10-3
CDR3aa: CASSSSNSYEQYF; CDR3nt: TGCGCCAGCAGCTCCAGCAACTCCTACGAGCAGTACTTC; j_gene: TRBJ2-7; d_gene: -; abundance: -; v_gene: TRBV5-1
CDR3aa: CASIVAGGINYEQYF; CDR3nt: TGTGCGAGTATAGTAGCGGGAGGGATAAACTACGAGCAGTACTTC; j_gene: TRBJ2-7; d_gene: TRBD2; abundance: few; v_gene: TRBV19
CDR3aa: CASSFFGRGHNEQFF; CDR3nt: TGTGCCAGCAGCTTCTTCGGGAGGGGGCACAATGAGCAGTTCTTC; j_gene: TRBJ2-1; d_gene: -; abundance: -; v_gene: TRBV7-9
CDR3aa: CASSLDRGRTYNEQFF; CDR3nt: TGTGCCAGCAGCTTGGACAGGGGCAGGACATACAATGAGCAGTTCTTC; j_gene: TRBJ2-1; d_gene: TRBD1; abundance: -; v_gene: TRBV5-6
CDR3aa: CASSLGSSGWGSFYEQYF; CDR3nt: TGCGCCAGCAGCTTGGGTTCTAGCGGGTGGGGATCGTTCTACGAGCAGTACTTC; j_gene: TRBJ2-7; d_gene: TRBD2; abundance: -; v_gene: TRBV5-1
CDR3aa: CASRLFQGNYGYTF; CDR3nt: TGTGCCAGCAGACTCTTCCAGGGTAACTATGGCTACACCTTC; j_gene: TRBJ1-2; d_gene: -; abundance: few; v_gene: TRBV6-1
CDR3aa: CASSQVSSGEQYF; CDR3nt: TGCGCCAGCAGCCAAGTGTCATCGGGAGAGCAGTACTTC; j_gene: TRBJ2-7; d_gene: -; abundance: few; v_gene: TRBV4-1
CDR3aa: CASSAVVGTGTTGELFF; CDR3nt: TGCGCCAGCAGCGCGGTCGTCGGGACAGGGACCACCGGGGAGCTGTTTTTT; j_gene: TRBJ2-2; d_gene: TRBD1; abundance: -; v_gene: TRBV5-1
CDR3aa: CASSSAGANYGYTF; CDR3nt: TGTGCCAGCAGCTCGGCCGGAGCTAACTATGGCTACACCTTC; j_gene: TRBJ1-2; d_gene: -; abundance: -; v_gene: TRBV9
CDR3aa: CASSPSSTVTSYEQYF; CDR3nt: TGTGCCAGCAGCCCCTCCTCAACGGTGACATCCTACGAGCAGTACTTC; j_gene: TRBJ2-7; d_gene: -; abundance: -; v_gene: TRBV5-4
CDR3aa: CASSLQGNTEAFF; CDR3nt: TGTGCCAGCAGCCTACAGGGGAACACTGAAGCTTTCTTT; j_gene: TRBJ1-1; d_gene: -; abundance: -; v_gene: TRBV5-6
CDR3aa: CASSPGGKGTEAFF; CDR3nt: TGTGCCAGCAGCCCCGGCGGCAAGGGCACTGAAGCTTTCTTT; j_gene: TRBJ1-1; d_gene: -; abundance: -; v_gene: TRBV11-3
CDR3aa: CASSMGLPDEQYF; CDR3nt: TGTGCCAGTAGTATGGGACTTCCCGACGAGCAGTACTTC; j_gene: TRBJ2-7; d_gene: -; abundance: few; v_gene: TRBV19
CDR3aa: CASGLRGTTSYNEQFF; CDR3nt: TGTGCTAGTGGTTTGCGCGGGACCACCTCCTACAATGAGCAGTTCTTC; j_gene: TRBJ2-1; d_gene: -; abundance: -; v_gene: TRBV12-5
CDR3aa: CASSVTGDRRGYTF; CDR3nt: TGTGCCAGCAGTGTAACAGGGGATCGACGGGGCTACACCTTC; j_gene: TRBJ1-2; d_gene: TRBD1; abundance: -; v_gene: TRBV28